Below, one T cell receptor beta chain is given with its context. Trimming took 2 bases from V and 1 from J, leaving 9 bases between them. Germline CDR1 is MDHEN and CDR2 is SYDVKM. This CDR3 has 15 residues. The data were obtained in a study of control samples from healthy donors and cancer patients. Assay used: immunoSEQ multiplex PCR; TCRdb lists only in-frame clones, some missing. The sample lists 35,000 to 55,000 clones; 70% were seen once. Material for sequencing was formalin-fixed, paraffin-embedded tissue. The V gene is TRBV28, the J gene TRBJ1-5; a weak D match, TRBD1 (5 bases). The receptor comes from a male donor with melanoma. The CDR3 is CASSLRGRSNQPQHF. CDR3 DNA: TGTGCCAGCAGTTTAAGGGGCAGGAGCAATCAGCCCCAGCATTTT.